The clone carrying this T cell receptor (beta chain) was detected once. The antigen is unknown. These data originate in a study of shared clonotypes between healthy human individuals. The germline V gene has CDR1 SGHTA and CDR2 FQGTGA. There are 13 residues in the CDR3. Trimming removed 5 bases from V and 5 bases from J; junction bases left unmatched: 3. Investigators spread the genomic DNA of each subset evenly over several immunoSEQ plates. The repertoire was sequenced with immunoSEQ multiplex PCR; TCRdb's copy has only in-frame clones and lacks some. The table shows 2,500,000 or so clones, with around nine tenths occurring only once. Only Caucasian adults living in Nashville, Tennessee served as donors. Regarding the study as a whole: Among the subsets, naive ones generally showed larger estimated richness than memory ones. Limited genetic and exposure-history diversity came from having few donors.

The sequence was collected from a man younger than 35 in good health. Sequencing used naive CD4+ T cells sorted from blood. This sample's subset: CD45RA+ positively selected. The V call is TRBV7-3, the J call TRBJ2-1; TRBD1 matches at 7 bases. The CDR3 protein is CASSSDRDNEQFF. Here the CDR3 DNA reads TGTGCCAGCAGCAGTGACAGGGACAATGAGCAGTTCTTC.